Each of the 14 T cell receptor beta chains below was sequenced from the same sample in a study of T cell clusters in autoimmune cytopenias. Each sample's input was roughly 270 ng genomic DNA, roughly 38,000 genome equivalents. One tube held mixed TRB-A and TRB-B primer pools for touch-down PCR. TCRdb re-called the multiplex PCR reads; every CDR3 protein appears as one record, without DNA. Here the sample table reports some 14,000 distinct CDR3 sequences. The source material was peripheral blood. All receptors derive from a human donor with an autoimmune cytopenia or autoimmune hepatitis (not recorded which).

The genes are TRBV12-3 or TRBV12-4 and TRBJ2-7; TCRdb's D call, TRBD1, is unchecked because there is no DNA. The CDR3 has 14 residues. Here the CDR3 reads CASSFNRGQDEQYF.

By frequency, this clonotype is medium-sized. The J gene is TRBJ1-2, the V gene TRBV6-5. Germline V gives CDR1 MNHEY, CDR2 SVGAGI. The length of the CDR3 is 12 residues. CDR3: CASSSGVYGYTF.

The chain links TRBV6-1 to TRBJ2-3; the D call from TCRdb, TRBD1, cannot be confirmed without DNA. The length of the CDR3 is 13 residues. Per germline, CDR1 MNHNS and CDR2 SASEGT. The CDR3 loop is CALTRRATDTQYF.

The gene calls are TRBV12-3 or TRBV12-4 and TRBJ2-7; the D gene TCRdb calls, TRBD1, cannot be checked with no DNA. The CDR3 has 11 amino acids. The CDR3 loop is CASSSGSEQYF.

The J gene is TRBJ1-2, the V gene TRBV14; TCRdb indicates TRBD1, and absent DNA this call remains unverified. Germline loops: CDR1 SGHDN, CDR2 FVKESK. This CDR3 is built from 15 residues. This CDR3 reads CASSQDRRGENGYTF.

The CDR3 is CATSRDPSGGADTQYF. This rearrangement joins TRBV15 to TRBJ2-3; lacking DNA, the TRBD2 call made by TCRdb goes unchecked. Germline V gene lookup returns CDR1 LNHNV and CDR2 YYDKDF (reference sequence). This CDR3 region has 16 residues.

CDR3 region: CASSTLGTGYGYTF. The chain has TRBV6-5 and TRBJ1-2; TCRdb's D call of TRBD1 is untestable without DNA. Looked up from germline, CDR1 is MNHEY and CDR2 is SVGAGI. The length of the CDR3 is 14 residues.

This sequence joins TRBV27 and TRBJ1-2; TCRdb gives TRBD1 as the D gene, but with no DNA this cannot be confirmed. Germline loops: CDR1 MNHEY, CDR2 SMNVEV (reference sequence). This CDR3 is built from 14 residues. CDR3 sequence: CASSSLQGTYGYTF.

CDR3 sequence reads: CASSPSTSGSWVEQFF. This rearrangement joins TRBV27 to TRBJ2-1; TCRdb picks TRBD2, but there is no DNA to check that call. Germline V CDR1 and CDR2: MNHEY, SMNVEV (reference sequence). This CDR3 contains 16 residues.

The rearrangement links TRBV5-4 to TRBJ2-1; without DNA, the TCRdb call of TRBD1 cannot be checked. The germline V gene encodes CDR1 SGHNT and CDR2 YYREEE (reference sequence). The CDR3 loop spans 15 amino acids. The CDR3 sequence is CASSLGQGGYNEQFF.

The chain has TRBV6-5 and TRBJ1-5; no DNA is available, so the TRBD1 call from TCRdb remains unchecked. The CDR3 contains 16 residues. Germline CDR1 and CDR2: MNHEY and SVGAGI. Here the CDR3 reads CASRGGGGGPNQPQHF.

This chain links TRBV19 with TRBJ2-1; no DNA is available, so the TRBD2 call from TCRdb remains unchecked. The CDR3 has 18 residues. CDR1 LNHDA and CDR2 SQIVND come from the germline V gene (reference sequence). CDR3 region: CAAAPGLAGGPVINEQFF.

The chain recombines TRBV6-5 with TRBJ2-6. Germline CDR1 and CDR2: MNHEY and SVGAGI. This CDR3 has 15 amino acids. CDR3 sequence reads: CASSQDGSGANVLTF.

V is TRBV6-6 and J is TRBJ1-4; TCRdb proposes TRBD1, but this gene call is untestable without DNA. The CDR3 loop spans 14 amino acids. CDR1 MNHNY and CDR2 SVGAGI come from the germline V gene (reference sequence). CDR3 protein: CASSQQGAREKLFF.